This TCR beta chain was sequenced for a study of cytomegalovirus exposure and HLA in healthy donors. Study-wide background: Early on, a data release was issued that held approximately 78 million unique TCRs from HLA-typed donors.

The PCR was carried out with 60 Vbeta primers and 13 Jbeta primers. As handled by the study authors: Roughly 11 million shared chains were among about 80 million unique TCR beta chains counted in a later analysis. Assay used: immunoSEQ multiplex PCR; TCRdb lists only in-frame clones, some missing. The DNA was the basis for D and trimming; V, J and clone size are from that table. The sample records tens of thousands of clones, around 82% being singletons. Trimming at V came to 3 bases and at J to 7 bases, leaving 9 bases not matched to a gene. This CDR3 contains 15 residues. Germline-derived CDR1 and CDR2 are SGHTS and YDEGEE.

The chain has TRBV5-8 and TRBJ1-2; 10 bases align to TRBD1. The sample was PBMCs. The clonotype was recovered from a female donor in good health and CMV-seronegative. The CDR3: CASSSLDRGRTGYTF. Written as DNA, the CDR3 is TGTGCCAGCAGCTCGCTAGACAGGGGGCGGACTGGCTACACCTTC.